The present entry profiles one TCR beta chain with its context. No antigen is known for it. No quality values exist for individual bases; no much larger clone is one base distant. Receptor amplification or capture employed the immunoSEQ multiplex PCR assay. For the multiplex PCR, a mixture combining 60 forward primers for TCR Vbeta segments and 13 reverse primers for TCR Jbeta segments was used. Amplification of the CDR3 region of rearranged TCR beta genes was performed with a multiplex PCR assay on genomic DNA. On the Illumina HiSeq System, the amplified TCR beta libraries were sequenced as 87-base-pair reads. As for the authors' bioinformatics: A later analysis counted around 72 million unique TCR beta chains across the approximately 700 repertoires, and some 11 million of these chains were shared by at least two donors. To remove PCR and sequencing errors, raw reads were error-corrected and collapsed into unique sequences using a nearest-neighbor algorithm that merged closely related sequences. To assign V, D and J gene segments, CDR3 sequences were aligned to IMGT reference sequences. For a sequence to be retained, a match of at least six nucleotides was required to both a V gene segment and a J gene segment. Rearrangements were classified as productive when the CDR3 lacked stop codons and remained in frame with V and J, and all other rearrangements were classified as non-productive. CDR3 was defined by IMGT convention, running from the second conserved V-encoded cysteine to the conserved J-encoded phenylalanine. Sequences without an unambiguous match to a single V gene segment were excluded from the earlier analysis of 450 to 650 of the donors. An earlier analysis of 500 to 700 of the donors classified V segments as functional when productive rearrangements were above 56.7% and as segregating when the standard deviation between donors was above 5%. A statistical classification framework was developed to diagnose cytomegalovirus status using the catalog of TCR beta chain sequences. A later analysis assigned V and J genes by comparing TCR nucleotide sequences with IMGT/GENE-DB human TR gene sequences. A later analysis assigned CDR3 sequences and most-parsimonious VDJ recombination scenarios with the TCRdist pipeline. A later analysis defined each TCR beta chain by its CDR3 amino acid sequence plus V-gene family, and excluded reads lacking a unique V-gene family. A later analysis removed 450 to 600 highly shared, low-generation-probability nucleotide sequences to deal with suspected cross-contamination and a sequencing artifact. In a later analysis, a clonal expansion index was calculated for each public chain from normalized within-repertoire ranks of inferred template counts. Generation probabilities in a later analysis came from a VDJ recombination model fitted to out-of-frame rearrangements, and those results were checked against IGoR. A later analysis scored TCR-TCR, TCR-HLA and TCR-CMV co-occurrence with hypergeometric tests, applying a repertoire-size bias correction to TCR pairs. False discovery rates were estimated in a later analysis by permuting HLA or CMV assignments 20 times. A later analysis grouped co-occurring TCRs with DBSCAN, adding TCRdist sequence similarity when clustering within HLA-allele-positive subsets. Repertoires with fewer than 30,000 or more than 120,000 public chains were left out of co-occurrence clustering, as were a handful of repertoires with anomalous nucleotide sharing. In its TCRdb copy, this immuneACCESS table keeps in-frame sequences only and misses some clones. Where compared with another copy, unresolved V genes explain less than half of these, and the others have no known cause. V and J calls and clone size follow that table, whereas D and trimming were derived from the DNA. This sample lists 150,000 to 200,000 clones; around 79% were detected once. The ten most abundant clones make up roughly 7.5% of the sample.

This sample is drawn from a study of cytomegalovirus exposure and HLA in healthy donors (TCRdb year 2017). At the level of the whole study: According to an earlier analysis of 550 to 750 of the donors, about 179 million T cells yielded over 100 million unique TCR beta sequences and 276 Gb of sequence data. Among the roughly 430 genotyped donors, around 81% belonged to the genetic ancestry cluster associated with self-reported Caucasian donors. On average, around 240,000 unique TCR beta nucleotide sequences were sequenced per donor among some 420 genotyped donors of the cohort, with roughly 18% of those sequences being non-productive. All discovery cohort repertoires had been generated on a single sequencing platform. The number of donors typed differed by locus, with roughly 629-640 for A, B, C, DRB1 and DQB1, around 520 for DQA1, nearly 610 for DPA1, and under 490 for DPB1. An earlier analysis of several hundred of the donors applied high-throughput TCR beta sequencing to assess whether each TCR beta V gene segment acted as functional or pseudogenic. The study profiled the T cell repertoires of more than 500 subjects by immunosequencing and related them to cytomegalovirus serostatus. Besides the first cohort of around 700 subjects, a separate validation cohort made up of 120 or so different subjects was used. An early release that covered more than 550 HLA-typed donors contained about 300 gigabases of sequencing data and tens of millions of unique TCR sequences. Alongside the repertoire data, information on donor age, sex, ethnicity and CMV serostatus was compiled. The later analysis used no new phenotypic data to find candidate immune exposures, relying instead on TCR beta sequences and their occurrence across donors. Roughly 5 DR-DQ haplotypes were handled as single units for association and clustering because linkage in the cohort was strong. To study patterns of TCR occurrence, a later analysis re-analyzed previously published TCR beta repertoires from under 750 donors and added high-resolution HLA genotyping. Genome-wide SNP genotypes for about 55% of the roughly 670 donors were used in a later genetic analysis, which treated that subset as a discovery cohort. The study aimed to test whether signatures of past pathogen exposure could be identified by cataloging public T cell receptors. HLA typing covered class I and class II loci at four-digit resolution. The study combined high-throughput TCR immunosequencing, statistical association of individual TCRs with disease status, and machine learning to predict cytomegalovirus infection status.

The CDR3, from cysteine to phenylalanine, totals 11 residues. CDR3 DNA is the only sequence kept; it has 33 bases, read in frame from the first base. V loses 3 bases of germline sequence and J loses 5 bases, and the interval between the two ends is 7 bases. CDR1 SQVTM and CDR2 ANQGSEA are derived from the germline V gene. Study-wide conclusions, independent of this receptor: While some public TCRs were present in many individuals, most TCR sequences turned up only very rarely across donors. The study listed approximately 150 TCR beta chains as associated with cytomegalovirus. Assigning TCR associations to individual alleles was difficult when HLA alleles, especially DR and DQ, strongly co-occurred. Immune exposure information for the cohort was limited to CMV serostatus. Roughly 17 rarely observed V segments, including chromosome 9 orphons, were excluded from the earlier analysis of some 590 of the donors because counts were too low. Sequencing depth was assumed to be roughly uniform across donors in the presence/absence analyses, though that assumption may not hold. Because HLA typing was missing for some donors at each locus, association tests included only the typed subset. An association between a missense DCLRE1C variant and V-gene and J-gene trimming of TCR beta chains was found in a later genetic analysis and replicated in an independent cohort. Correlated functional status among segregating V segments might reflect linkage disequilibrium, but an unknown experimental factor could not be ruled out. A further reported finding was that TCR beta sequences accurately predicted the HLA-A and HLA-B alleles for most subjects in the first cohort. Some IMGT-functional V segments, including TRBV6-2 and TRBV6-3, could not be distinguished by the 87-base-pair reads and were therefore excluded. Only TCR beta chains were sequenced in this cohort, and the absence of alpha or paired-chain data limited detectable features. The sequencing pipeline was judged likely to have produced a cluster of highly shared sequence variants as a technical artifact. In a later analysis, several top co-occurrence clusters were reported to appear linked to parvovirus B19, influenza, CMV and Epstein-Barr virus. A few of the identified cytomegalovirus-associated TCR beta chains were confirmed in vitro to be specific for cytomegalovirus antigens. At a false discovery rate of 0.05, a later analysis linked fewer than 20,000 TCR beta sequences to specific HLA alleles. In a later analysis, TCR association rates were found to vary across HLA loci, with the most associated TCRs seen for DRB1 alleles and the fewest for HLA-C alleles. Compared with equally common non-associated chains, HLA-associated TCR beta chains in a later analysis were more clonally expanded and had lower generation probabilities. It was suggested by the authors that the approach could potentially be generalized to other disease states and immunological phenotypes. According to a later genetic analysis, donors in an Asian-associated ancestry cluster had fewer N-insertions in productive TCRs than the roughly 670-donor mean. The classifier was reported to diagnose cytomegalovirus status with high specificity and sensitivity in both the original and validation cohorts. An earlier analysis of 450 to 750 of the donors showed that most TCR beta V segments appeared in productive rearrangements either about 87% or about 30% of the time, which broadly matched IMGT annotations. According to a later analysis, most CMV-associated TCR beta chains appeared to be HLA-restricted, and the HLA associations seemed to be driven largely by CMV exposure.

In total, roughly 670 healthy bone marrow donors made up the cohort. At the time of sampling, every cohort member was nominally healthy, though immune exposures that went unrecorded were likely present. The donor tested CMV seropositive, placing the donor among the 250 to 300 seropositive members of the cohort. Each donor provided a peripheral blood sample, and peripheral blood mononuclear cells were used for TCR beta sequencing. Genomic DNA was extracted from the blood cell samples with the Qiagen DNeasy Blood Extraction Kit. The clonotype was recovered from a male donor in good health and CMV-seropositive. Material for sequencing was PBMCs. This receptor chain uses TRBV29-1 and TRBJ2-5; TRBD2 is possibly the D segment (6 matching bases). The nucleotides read TGCAGCGTTGAGGAGGGGGAGACCCAGTACTTC. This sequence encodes CSVEEGETQYF. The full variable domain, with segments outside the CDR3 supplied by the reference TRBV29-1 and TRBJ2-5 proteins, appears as SAVISQKPSRDICQRGTSLTIQCQVDSQVTMMFWYRQQPGQSLTLIATANQGSEATYESGFVIDKFPISRPNLTFSTLTVSNMSPEDSSIYLCSVEEGETQYFGPGTRLLVL.